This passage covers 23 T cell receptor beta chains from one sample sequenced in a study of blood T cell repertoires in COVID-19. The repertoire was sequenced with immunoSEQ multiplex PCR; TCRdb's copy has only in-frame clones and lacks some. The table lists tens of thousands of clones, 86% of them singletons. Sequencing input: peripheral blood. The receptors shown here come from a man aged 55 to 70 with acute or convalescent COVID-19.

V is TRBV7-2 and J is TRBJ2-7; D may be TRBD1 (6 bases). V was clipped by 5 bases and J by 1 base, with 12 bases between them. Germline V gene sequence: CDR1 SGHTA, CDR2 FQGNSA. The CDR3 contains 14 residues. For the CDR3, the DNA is TGTGCCAGCAGCGACTACCAGGGGTCCTACGAGCAGTACTTC. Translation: CASSDYQGSYEQYF.

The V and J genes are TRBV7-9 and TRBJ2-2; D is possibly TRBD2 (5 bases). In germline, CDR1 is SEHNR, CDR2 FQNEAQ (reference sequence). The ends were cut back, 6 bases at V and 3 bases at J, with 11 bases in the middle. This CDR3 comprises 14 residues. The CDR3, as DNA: TGTGCCAGCAGGTTGGACGGGGACACCGGGGAGCTGTTTTTT. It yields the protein CASRLDGDTGELFF.

In nucleotides, the CDR3 is TGTGCCAGCAGTCCCCTTGACAGAAACACCATATATTTT. It codes for CASSPLDRNTIYF. The chain carries TRBV27 and TRBJ1-3; D gene uncertain. Germline CDR1 reads MNHEY; CDR2 reads SMNVEV (reference sequence). The CDR3 has 13 residues. Deletions cut 5 bases from V and 5 bases from J, with 10 bases between.

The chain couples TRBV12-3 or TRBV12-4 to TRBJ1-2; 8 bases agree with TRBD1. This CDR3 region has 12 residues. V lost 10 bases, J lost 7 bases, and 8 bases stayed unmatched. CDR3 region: CAIFTGGGGYTF. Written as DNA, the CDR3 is TGTGCCATCTTCACAGGGGGAGGTGGCTACACCTTC.

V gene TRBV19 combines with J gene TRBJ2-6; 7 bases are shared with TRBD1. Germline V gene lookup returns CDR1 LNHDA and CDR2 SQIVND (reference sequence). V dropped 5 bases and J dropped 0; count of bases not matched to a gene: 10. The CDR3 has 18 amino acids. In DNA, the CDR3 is TGTGCCAGTAGTCCTAGCAGGGGGTCCGGCTCTGGGGCCAACGTCCTGACTTTC. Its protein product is CASSPSRGSGSGANVLTF. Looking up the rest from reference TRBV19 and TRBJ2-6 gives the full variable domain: DGGITQSPKYLFRKEGQNVTLSCEQNLNHDAMYWYRQDPGQGLRLIYYSQIVNDFQKGDIAEGYSVSREKKESFPLTVTSAQKNPTAFYLCASSPSRGSGSGANVLTFGAGSRLTVL.

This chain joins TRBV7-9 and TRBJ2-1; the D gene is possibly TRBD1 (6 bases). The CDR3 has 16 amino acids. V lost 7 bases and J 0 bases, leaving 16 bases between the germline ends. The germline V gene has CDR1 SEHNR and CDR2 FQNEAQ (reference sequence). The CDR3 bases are TGTGCCAGCATCCAGGGCGCCAGGGGCTCCTACAATGAGCAGTTCTTC. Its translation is CASIQGARGSYNEQFF. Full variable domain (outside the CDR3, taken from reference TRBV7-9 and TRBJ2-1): DTGVSQNPRHKITKRGQNVTFRCDPISEHNRLYWYRQTLGQGPEFLTYFQNEAQLEKSRLLSDRFSAERPKGSFSTLEIQRTEQGDSAMYLCASIQGARGSYNEQFFGPGTRLTVL.

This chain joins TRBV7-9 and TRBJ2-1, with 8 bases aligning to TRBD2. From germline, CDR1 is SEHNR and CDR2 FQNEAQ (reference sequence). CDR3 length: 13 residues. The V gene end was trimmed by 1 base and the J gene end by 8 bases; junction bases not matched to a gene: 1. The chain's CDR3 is CASSLDSGDEQFF. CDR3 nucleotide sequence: TGTGCCAGCAGCTTAGATAGCGGGGATGAGCAGTTCTTC.

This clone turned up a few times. The CDR3 sequence: CAIRAGQVYGYTF. As DNA, the CDR3 is TGTGCCATCAGGGCCGGACAGGTCTATGGCTACACCTTC. The rearrangement joins TRBV10-3 to TRBJ1-2, with TRBD1 matching over 7 bases. CDR1 is ENHRY, CDR2 SYGVKD, per germline. The V segment lost 6 bases and the J segment 4 bases; nucleotides outside the gene matches: 5. This CDR3 is 13 amino acids long.

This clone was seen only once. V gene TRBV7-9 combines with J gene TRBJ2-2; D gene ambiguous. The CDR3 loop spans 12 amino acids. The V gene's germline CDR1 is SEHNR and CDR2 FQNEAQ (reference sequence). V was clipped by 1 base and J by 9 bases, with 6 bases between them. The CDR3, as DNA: TGTGCCAGCAGCTTAGTTATCCGGGAGCTGTTTTTT. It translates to CASSLVIRELFF.

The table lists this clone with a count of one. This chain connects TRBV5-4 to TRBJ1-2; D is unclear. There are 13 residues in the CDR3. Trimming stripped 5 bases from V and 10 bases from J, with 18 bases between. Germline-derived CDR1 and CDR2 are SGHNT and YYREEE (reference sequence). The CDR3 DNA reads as TGTGCCAGCAGTTCACCCCCGGGCGGGGACTACACCTTC. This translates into CASSSPPGGDYTF.

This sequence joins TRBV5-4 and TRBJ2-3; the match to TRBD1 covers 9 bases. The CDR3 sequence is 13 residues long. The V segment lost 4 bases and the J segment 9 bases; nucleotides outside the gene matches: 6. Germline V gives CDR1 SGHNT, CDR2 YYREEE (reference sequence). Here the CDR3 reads CASSLAGTGTQYF. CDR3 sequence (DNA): TGTGCCAGCAGCCTGGCGGGGACAGGGACGCAGTATTTT. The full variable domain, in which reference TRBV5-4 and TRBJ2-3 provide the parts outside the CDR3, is ETGVTQSPTHLIKTRGQQVTLRCSSQSGHNTVSWYQQALGQGPQFIFQYYREEENGRGNFPPRFSGLQFPNYSSELNVNALELDDSALYLCASSLAGTGTQYFGPGTRLTVL.

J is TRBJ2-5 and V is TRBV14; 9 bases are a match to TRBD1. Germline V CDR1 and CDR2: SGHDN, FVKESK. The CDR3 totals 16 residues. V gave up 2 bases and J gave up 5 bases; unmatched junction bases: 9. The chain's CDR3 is CASSQRRTGEGETQYF. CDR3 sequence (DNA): TGTGCCAGCAGCCAACGAAGGACAGGGGAAGGGGAGACCCAGTACTTC.

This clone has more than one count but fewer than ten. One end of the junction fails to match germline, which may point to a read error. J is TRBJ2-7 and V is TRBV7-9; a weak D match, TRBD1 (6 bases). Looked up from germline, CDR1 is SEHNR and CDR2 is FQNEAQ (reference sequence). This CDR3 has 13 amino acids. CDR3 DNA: TGTGCCAGCAGCTTAGTAGGACAGCCCTCGGCGGACTTC. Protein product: CASSLVGQPSADF.

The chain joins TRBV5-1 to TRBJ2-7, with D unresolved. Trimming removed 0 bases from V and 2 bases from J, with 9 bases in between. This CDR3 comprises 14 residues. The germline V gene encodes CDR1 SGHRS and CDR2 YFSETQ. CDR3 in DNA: TGCGCCAGCAGCTTGGGTGGGCCTCCCTACGAGCAGTACTTC. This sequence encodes CASSLGGPPYEQYF.

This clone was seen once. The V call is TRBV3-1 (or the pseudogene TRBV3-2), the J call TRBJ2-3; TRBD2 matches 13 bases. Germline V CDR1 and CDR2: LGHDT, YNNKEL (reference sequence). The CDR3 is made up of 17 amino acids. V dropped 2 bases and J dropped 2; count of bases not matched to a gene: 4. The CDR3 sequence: CASSQPGLAGVTDTQYF. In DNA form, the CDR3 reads TGTGCCAGCAGCCAACCTGGACTAGCGGGGGTCACAGATACGCAGTATTTT.

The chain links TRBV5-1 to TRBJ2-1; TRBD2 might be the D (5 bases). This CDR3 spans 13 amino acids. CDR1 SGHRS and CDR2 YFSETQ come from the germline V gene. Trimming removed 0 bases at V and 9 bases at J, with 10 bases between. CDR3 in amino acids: CASSLATEGEQFF. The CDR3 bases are TGCGCCAGCAGCTTGGCCACCGAGGGTGAGCAGTTCTTC.

CDR3 sequence reads: CASSRFGTGSYEQYF. CDR3 DNA sequence: TGTGCCAGTAGTAGATTCGGGACAGGCTCCTACGAGCAGTACTTC. The J gene is TRBJ2-7, the V gene TRBV19, with 8 bases matching TRBD1. The CDR3 length is 15 residues. After removal of 4 bases from V and 0 bases from J, the junction contained 5 bases not matched to a gene. Germline lookup yields CDR1 LNHDA and CDR2 SQIVND (reference sequence). The full variable domain, rest sourced from reference TRBV19 and TRBJ2-7, is DGGITQSPKYLFRKEGQNVTLSCEQNLNHDAMYWYRQDPGQGLRLIYYSQIVNDFQKGDIAEGYSVSREKKESFPLTVTSAQKNPTAFYLCASSRFGTGSYEQYFGPGTRLTVT.

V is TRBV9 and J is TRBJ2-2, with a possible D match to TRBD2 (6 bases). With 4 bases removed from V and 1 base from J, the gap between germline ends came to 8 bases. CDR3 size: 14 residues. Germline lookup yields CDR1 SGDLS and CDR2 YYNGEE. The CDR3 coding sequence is TGTGCCAGCAGCCGGGAGTTGAACACCGGGGAGCTGTTTTTT. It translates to CASSRELNTGELFF.

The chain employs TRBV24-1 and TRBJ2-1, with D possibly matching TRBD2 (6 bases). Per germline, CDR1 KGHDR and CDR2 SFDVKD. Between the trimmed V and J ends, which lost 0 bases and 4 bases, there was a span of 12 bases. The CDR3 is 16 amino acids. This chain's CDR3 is CATSDLLANGYNEQFF. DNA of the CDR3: TGTGCCACCAGTGATTTGCTAGCGAACGGTTACAATGAGCAGTTCTTC.

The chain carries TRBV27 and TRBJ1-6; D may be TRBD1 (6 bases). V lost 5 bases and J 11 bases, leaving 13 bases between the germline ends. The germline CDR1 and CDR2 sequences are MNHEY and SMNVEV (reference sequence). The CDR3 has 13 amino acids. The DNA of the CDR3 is TGTGCCAGCAGTACCACAGGGATCACACCCCTCCACTTT. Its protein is CASSTTGITPLHF.

CDR3 coding DNA: TGTGCCAGCAGTTACGAGGGAAACGAGCAGTACTTC. Protein: CASSYEGNEQYF. The chain joins TRBV6-6 to TRBJ2-7, with D possibly TRBD2 on 5 matching bases. This CDR3 has 12 amino acids. CDR1 MNHNY and CDR2 SVGAGI come from the germline V gene (reference sequence). V lost 2 bases to trimming and J lost 5 bases, with 7 bases between them.

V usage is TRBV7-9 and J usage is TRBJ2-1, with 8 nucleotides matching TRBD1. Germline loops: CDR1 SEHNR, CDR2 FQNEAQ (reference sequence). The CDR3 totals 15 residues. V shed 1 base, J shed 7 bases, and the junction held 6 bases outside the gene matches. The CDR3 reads CASSLDGQGWNEQFF. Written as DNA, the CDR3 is TGTGCCAGCAGCTTAGACGGACAGGGTTGGAATGAGCAGTTCTTC. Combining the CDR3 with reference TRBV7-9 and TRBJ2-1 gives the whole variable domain DTGVSQNPRHKITKRGQNVTFRCDPISEHNRLYWYRQTLGQGPEFLTYFQNEAQLEKSRLLSDRFSAERPKGSFSTLEIQRTEQGDSAMYLCASSLDGQGWNEQFFGPGTRLTVL.

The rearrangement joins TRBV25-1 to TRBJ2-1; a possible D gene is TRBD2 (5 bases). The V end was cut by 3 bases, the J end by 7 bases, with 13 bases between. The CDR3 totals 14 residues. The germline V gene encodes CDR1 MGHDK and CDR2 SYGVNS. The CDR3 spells CASSDRRRGNEQFF. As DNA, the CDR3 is TGTGCCAGCAGTGATAGGAGGAGAGGAAATGAGCAGTTCTTC.